The clone carrying this T cell receptor (beta chain) has ten or more counts. The antigen is undetermined. The time point was: patch test 1, 2 weeks after DPC sensitization. Treatment reported: therapeutic diphenylcyclopropenone sensitization with weekly scalp DPC. Participating donors were patients with alopecia, aged 18 to 70 years, considered appropriate candidates for DPC. With 0 bases removed from V and 0 bases from J, the gap between germline ends came to 15 bases. The germline CDR1 and CDR2 sequences are SGDLS and YYNGEE. The CDR3 length is 17 residues. TCRdb processed the RACE reads anew with MiXCR; each CDR3 protein has one entry. The table includes roughly 380,000 distinct CDR3 sequences, more than 4.5% detected once. This sample stems from a study of human T cells and chemical hapten exposure. Study-level information: Slight volume differences across pooled libraries mainly accounted for varying per-sample TCR yields. Study findings and constraints: Sensitizing to DPC left TCRs with a frequency above 1 in 1000 unaltered. Expanded TCRs showed more large CDR3 clusters than pre-sensitization or healthy control sets.

The chain employs TRBV9 and TRBJ1-1; weak D call: TRBD1 (5 bases). The specimen was whole blood, collected in connection with sensitization to the hapten diphenylcyclopropenone (DPC). The receptor was isolated from a woman in her forties or fifties with alopecia areata. Some clones in this sample may be carry-over from other donors' samples. The DNA for the CDR3 is TGTGCCAGCAGCGTAGGGAGGGGACGTAATTTGAACACTGAAGCTTTCTTT. Protein sequence: CASSVGRGRNLNTEAFF. The full variable domain, with the rest looked up from reference TRBV9 and TRBJ1-1, is DSGVTQTPKHLITATGQRVTLRCSPRSGDLSVYWYQQSLDQGLQFLIQYYNGEERAKGNILERFSAQQFPDLHSELNLSSLELGDSALYFCASSVGRGRNLNTEAFFGQGTRLTVV.